This TCR beta chain was sequenced during a study of tumor-infiltrating lymphocytes in primary liver carcinoma. At the level of the study: Spanning 4.2 to 10 cm, the tumors were T1-T3 N0M0.

Findings of the study overall: Tumors significantly exceeded blood in top-250-clone fraction (p = 0.039).

Researchers generated TCR beta cDNA from 500 to 600 ng of total RNA, relying on a constant-region primer. Modified slightly, ARM-PCR produced TCR beta libraries over three nested multiplex PCR rounds. TCRdb recomputed calls from the multiplex PCR reads with MiXCR, one row per CDR3 protein. The sample lists approximately 330,000 distinct CDR3 sequences, roughly 61% seen once, with roughly 6.5% in the top ten. The study extracted blood RNA from unsorted whole blood and also extracted germline DNA. Concerning this clonotype itself: Its specificity is not known. The junction does not match germline at one end; this may be a read error.

The material sequenced was peripheral blood. The TCR sequence derives from a man aged 35-49 years with primary liver carcinoma and hepatitis B virus infection.

CDR3 in amino acids: CTSSLELAPSYEQYF. The CDR3 DNA sequence: TGCACCAGCAGCTTGGAGCTAGCCCCCTCCTACGAGCAGTACTTC. This chain uses TRBV5-1 with TRBJ2-7; tentatively, D is TRBD2 (5 bases). This CDR3 has 15 amino acids. The germline V gene encodes CDR1 SGHRS and CDR2 YFSETQ. The variable domain in full, completed from reference TRBV5-1 and TRBJ2-7, reads KAGVTQTPRYLIKTRGQQVTLSCSPISGHRSVSWYQQTPGQGLQFLFEYFSETQRNKGNFPGRFSGRQFSNSRSEMNVSTLELGDSALYLCTSSLELAPSYEQYFGPGTRLTVT.